Here is one T cell receptor (beta chain) with its context. This sample is drawn from a study of T cell changes during pregnancy in multiple sclerosis. The CDR3 sequence is 14 residues long. The junction had 6 bases not matched to a gene; V was cut back by 5 bases and J by 2 bases. Looked up from germline, CDR1 is SGHAT and CDR2 is FQNNGV. Sequenced by immunoSEQ multiplex PCR; TCRdb stores in-frame clones only, minus some. The sample records over 50,000 clones, approximately 92% being singletons. The receptor was isolated from a female donor with multiple sclerosis, enrolled in a pregnancy study. This chain uses TRBV11-2 with TRBJ2-7; 7 bases align to TRBD1. The sequencing here drew on CD4+ T cells from peripheral blood mononuclear cells, taken in the third trimester of pregnancy. The CDR3 DNA reads TGTGCCAGCAGCATTCGACAGGGACCCTACGAGCAGTACTTC. Encoded protein: CASSIRQGPYEQYF.